This T cell receptor (beta chain) was identified in a study of metastatic and nonmetastatic thyroid tumors. CDR1 is WNHNN, CDR2 SYGVQD, per germline (reference sequence). CDR3 length: 13 residues. Trimming removed 3 bases at V and 10 bases at J, with 15 bases between. Study-level findings and limits: Relative to benign nodules, malignant thyroid tumors were reportedly characterized by significantly elevated TCR beta diversity in blood and tumor.

Among the patients, none had received any treatment before thyroid surgery. As originally analysed: The study's classifier, a distant-metastasis tool for papillary thyroid cancer, was built using CDR3 differences across clinicopathological groups. TCRdb re-processed the PCR reads through MiXCR. These V and J calls rely on TCRdb rather than the paper's analysis. This sample has around 50,000 clones, with 25% to 30% found just once. Note on this clone: Its target is not known.

The chain carries TRBV10-1 and TRBJ1-1, with D hard to call. The source is a female donor with papillary thyroid cancer or a benign thyroid nodule (not recorded which). Some clones in this sample may be carry-over from other donors' samples. The sequencing sample was made of blood. In DNA, the CDR3 is TGCGCCAGCAGTGAACGGGTGACCTTTGGAGCTTTCTTT. Translated, it gives CASSERVTFGAFF.